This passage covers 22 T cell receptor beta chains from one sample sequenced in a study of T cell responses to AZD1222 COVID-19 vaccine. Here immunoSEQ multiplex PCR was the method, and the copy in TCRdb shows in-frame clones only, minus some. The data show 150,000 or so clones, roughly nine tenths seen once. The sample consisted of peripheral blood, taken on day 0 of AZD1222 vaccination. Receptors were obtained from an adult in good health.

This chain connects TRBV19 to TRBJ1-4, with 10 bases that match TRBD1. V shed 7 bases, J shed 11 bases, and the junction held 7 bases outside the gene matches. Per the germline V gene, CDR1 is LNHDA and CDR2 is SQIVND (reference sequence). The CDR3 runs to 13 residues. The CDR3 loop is CASKGTGDSKLFF. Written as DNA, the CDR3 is TGTGCCAGTAAAGGGACAGGGGACTCTAAACTGTTTTTT.

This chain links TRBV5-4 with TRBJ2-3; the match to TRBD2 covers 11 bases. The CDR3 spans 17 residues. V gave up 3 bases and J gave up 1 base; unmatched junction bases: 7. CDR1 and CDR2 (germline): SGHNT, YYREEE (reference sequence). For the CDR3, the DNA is TGTGCCAGCAGCTCCTTAGCGGGAGGGCCGGGCACAGATACGCAGTATTTT. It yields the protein CASSSLAGGPGTDTQYF.

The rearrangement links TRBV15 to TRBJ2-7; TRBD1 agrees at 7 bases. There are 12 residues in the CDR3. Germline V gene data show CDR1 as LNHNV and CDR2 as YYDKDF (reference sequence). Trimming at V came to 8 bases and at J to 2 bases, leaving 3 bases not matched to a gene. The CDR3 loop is CATDRDTYEQYF. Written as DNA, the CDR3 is TGTGCCACCGACAGGGACACCTACGAGCAGTACTTC.

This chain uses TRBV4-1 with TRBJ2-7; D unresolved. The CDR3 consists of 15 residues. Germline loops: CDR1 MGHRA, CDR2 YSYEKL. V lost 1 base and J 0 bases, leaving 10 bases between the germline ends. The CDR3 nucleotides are TGCGCCAGCAGCCAAGGCCCATTGGGCTCCTACGAGCAGTACTTC. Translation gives CASSQGPLGSYEQYF.

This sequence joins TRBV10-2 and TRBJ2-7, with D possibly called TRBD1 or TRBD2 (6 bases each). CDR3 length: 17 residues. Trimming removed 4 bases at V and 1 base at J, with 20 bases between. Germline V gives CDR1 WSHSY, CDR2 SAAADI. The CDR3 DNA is TGCGCCAGCAGTGGAGAGGGGGGAAGGGGGAGGTCCTACGAGCAGTACTTC. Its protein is CASSGEGGRGRSYEQYF.

CDR3 DNA sequence: TGTGCCAGCAGCCCCCACCCAGGGGAAGGCTACACCTTC. Protein sequence: CASSPHPGEGYTF. The V call is TRBV7-9, the J call TRBJ1-2; tentative D call: TRBD1 (6 bases). The V gene's germline CDR1 is SEHNR and CDR2 FQNEAQ (reference sequence). This CDR3 has 13 residues. V lost 5 bases to trimming and J lost 8 bases, with 15 bases between them.

CDR3 nucleotides: TGTGCCAGCAGCGTGGGGGGGTACACAGATACGCAGTATTTT. Protein: CASSVGGYTDTQYF. The chain combines TRBV7-3 with TRBJ2-3, with TRBD2 matching 7 bases. The germline CDR1 and CDR2 sequences are SGHTA and FQGTGA. CDR3 length: 14 residues. With 5 bases clipped from V and 2 bases from J, the junction kept 4 bases outside the gene matches.

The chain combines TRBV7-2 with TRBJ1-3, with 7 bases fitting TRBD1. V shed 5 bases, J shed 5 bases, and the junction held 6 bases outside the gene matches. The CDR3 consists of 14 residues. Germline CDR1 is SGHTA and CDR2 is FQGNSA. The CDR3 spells CASSPHRGRNTIYF. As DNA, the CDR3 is TGTGCCAGCAGCCCGCACAGGGGAAGAAACACCATATATTTT.

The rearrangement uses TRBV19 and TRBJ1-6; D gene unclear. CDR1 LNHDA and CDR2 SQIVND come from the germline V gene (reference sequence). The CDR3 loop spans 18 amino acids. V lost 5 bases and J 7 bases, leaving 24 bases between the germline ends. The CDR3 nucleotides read TGTGCCAGTAGTTTGTATTTATCAGGCGGGTCGGGGAATTCACCCCTCCACTTT. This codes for CASSLYLSGGSGNSPLHF.

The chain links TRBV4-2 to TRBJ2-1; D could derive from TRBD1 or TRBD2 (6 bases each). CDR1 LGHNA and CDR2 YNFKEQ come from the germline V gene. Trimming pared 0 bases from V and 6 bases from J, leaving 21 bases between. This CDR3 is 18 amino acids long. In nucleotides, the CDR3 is TGTGCCAGCAGCCAAGACGGGATGACGGGGGCAGGCTCCAATGAGCAGTTCTTC. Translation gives CASSQDGMTGAGSNEQFF.

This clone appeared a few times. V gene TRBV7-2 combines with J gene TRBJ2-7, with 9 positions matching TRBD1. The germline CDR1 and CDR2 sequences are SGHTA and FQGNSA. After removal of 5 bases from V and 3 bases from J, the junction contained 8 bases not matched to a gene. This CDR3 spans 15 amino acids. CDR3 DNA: TGTGCCAGCAGCCCCACAGGGGGCCCATTCTACGAGCAGTACTTC. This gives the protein CASSPTGGPFYEQYF.

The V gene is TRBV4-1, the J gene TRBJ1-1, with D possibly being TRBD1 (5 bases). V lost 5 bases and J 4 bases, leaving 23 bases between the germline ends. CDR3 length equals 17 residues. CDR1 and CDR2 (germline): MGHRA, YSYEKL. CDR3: CASSWASRVSGGTEAFF. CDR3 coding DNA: TGCGCCAGCAGCTGGGCATCCAGGGTAAGTGGGGGCACTGAAGCTTTCTTT.

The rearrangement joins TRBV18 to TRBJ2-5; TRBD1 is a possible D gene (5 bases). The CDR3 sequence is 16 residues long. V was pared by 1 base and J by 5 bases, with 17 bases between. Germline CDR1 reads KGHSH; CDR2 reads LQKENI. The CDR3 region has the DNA TGTGCCAGCTCACCACGTAGAGGCTCAGGGCAGGAGACCCAGTACTTC. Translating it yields CASSPRRGSGQETQYF.

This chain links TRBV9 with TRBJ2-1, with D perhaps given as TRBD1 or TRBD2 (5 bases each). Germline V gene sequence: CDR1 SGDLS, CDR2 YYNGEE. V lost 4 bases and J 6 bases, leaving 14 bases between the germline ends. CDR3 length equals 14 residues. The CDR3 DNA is TGTGCCAGCAGCTCGAAAACGGGGCCCAATGAGCAGTTCTTC. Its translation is CASSSKTGPNEQFF.

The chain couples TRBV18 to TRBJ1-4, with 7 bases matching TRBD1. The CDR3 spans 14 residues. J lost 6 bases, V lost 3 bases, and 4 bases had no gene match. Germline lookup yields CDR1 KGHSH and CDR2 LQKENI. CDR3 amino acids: CASSPRGYYEKLFF. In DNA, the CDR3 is TGTGCCAGCTCACCCAGGGGGTATTATGAAAAACTGTTTTTT.

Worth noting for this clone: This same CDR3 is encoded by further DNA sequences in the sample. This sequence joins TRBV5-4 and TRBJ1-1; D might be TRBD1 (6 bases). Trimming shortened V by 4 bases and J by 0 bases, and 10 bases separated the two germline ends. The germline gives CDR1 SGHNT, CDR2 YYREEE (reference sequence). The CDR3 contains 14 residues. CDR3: CASSTGQLNTEAFF. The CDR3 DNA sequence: TGTGCCAGCAGCACAGGACAGTTGAACACTGAAGCTTTCTTT.

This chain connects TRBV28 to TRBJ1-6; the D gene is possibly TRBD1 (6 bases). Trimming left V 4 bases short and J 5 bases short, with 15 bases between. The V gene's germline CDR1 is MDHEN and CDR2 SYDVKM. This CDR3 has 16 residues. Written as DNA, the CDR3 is TGTGCCAGCAGTTCCGGGGGCTTTCATAATAATTCACCCCTCCACTTT. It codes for CASSSGGFHNNSPLHF.

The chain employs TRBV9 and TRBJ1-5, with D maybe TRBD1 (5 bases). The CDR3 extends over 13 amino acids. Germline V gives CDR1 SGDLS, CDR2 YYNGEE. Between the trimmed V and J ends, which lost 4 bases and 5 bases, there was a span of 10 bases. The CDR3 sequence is CASSFGGDQPQHF. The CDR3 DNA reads TGTGCCAGCAGCTTCGGGGGAGATCAGCCCCAGCATTTT.

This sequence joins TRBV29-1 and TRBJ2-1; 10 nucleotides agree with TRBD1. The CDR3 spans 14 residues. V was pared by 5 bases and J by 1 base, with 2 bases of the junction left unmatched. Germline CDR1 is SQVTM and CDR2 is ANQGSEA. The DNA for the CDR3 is TGCAGCGTTCGACAGGGGGCTTCCTACAATGAGCAGTTCTTC. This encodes CSVRQGASYNEQFF.

CDR3 bases: TGTGCCAGCAGTAGACAGGGGTATTCACCCCTCCACTTT. Translating it yields CASSRQGYSPLHF. The chain combines TRBV27 with TRBJ1-6; 8 positions match TRBD1. CDR1 and CDR2 from the germline V gene are MNHEY and SMNVEV (reference sequence). The CDR3 spans 13 residues. The V gene end was trimmed by 5 bases and the J gene end by 8 bases; junction bases not matched to a gene: 2.

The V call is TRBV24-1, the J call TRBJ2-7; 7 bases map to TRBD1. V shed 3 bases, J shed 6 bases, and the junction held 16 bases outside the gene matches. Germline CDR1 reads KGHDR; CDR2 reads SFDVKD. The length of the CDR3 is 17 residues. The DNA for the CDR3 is TGTGCCACCAGTGATCCACCGGGACAGCAAGGTACTTTCGAGCAGTACTTC. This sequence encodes CATSDPPGQQGTFEQYF.

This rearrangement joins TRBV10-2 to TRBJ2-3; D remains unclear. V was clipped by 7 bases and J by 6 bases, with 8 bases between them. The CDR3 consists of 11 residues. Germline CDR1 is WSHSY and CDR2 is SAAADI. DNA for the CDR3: TGCGCCAGCACCCCTGGGGATACGCAGTATTTT. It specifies CASTPGDTQYF.